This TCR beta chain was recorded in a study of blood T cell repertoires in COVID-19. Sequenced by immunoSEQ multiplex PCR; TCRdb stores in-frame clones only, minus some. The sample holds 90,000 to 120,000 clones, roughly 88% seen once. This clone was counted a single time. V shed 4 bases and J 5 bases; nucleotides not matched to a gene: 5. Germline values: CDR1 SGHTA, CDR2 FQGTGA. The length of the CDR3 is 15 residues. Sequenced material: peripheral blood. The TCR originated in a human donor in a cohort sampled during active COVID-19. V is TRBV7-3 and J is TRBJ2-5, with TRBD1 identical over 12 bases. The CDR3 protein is CASSSGQGARETQYF. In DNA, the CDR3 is TGTGCCAGCAGCTCGGGACAGGGGGCGCGTGAGACCCAGTACTTC. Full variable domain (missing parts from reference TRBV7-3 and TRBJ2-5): GAGVSQTPSNKVTEKGKYVELRCDPISGHTALYWYRQSLGQGPEFLIYFQGTGAADDSGLPNDRFFAVRPEGSVSTLKIQRTERGDSAVYLCASSSGQGARETQYFGPGTRLLVL.